Listed here are 5 T cell receptor beta chains from one sample, sequenced in a study of shared clonotypes between healthy human individuals. The assay was immunoSEQ multiplex PCR, and TCRdb's table has in-frame clones only and misses some. The sample has 1,400,000 or so clones, about 98.5% seen once; the top ten hold 0.3% to 0.45%. Source material: naive CD4+ T cells sorted from blood. Subset described: CD45RA+ positively selected. These receptors were obtained from a man between 25 and 39 years old in good health.

This chain connects TRBV18 to TRBJ2-1; D gene ambiguous. The V end was cut by 5 bases, the J end by 4 bases, with 12 bases between. The CDR3 length is 14 residues. The germline CDR1 and CDR2 sequences are KGHSH and LQKENI. CDR3 sequence (DNA): TGTGCCAGCTCATCTAGTGAGGTTTACAATGAGCAGTTCTTC. Protein product: CASSSSEVYNEQFF. Complete variable domain (other parts from reference TRBV18 and TRBJ2-1): NAGVMQNPRHLVRRRGQEARLRCSPMKGHSHVYWYRQLPEEGLKFMVYLQKENIIDESGMPKERFSAEFPKEGPSILRIQQVVRGDSAAYFCASSSSEVYNEQFFGPGTRLTVL.

The V call is TRBV5-4, the J call TRBJ2-3, with 7 nucleotides matching TRBD1. The CDR3 has 15 amino acids. Germline V CDR1 and CDR2: SGHNT, YYREEE (reference sequence). Trimming removed 4 bases from V and 0 bases from J; junction bases left unmatched: 5. The CDR3 region is CASSPRTGSTDTQYF. For the CDR3, the DNA is TGTGCCAGCAGCCCAAGGACAGGTAGCACAGATACGCAGTATTTT.

The CDR3 reads CASSYKTGRGLGELFF. CDR3 in DNA: TGTGCCAGCAGTTACAAAACAGGGCGCGGTCTCGGGGAGCTGTTTTTT. This rearrangement joins TRBV6-6 to TRBJ2-2; possibly TRBD1 for D (6 bases). This CDR3 is built from 16 residues. The germline CDR1 and CDR2 sequences are MNHNY and SVGAGI (reference sequence). V was trimmed by 2 bases and J by 7 bases, leaving 17 bases between them.

The V gene is TRBV6-6, the J gene TRBJ2-5; the D gene is possibly TRBD2 (5 bases). The V gene lost 2 bases and the J gene lost 6 bases, with 13 bases spanning the gap. Germline CDR1 and CDR2: MNHNY and SVGAGI (reference sequence). The CDR3 consists of 14 residues. The CDR3: CASSYALAKQTQYF. The CDR3 DNA reads TGTGCCAGCAGTTACGCGCTAGCTAAACAGACCCAGTACTTC.

Details on this clone: Within the sample, other DNA sequences also encode this same CDR3. CDR3 protein: CASSLTGLTGELFF. The CDR3 DNA reads TGTGCCAGCAGCCTTACGGGACTCACCGGGGAGCTGTTTTTT. The rearrangement uses TRBV7-9 and TRBJ2-2; D possibly corresponds to TRBD2 (6 bases). Trimming stripped 5 bases from V and 4 bases from J, with 11 bases between. Germline V gene sequence: CDR1 SEHNR, CDR2 FQNEAQ (reference sequence). CDR3 length: 14 residues.